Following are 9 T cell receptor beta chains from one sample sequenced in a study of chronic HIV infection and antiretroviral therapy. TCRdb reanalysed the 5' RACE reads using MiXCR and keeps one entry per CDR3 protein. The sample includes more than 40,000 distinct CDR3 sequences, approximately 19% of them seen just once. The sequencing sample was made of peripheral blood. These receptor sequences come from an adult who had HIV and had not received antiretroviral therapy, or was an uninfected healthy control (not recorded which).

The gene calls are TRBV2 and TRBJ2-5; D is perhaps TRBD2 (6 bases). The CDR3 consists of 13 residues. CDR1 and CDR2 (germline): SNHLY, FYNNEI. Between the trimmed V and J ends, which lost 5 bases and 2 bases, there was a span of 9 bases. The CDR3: CASSPRGQETQYF. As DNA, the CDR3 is TGTGCCAGCAGTCCTCGGGGGCAAGAGACCCAGTACTTC.

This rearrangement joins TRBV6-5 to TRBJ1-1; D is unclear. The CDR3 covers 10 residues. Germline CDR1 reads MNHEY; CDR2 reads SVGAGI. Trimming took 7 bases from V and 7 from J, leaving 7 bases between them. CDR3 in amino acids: CASIKGEAFF. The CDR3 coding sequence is TGTGCCAGCATTAAGGGTGAAGCTTTCTTT.

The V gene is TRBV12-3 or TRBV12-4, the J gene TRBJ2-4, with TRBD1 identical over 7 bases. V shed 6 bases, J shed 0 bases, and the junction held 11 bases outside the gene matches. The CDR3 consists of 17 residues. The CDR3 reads CASSTRGTALAKNIQYF. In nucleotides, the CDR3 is TGTGCCAGCAGCACCAGGGGGACAGCACTAGCCAAAAACATTCAGTACTTC.

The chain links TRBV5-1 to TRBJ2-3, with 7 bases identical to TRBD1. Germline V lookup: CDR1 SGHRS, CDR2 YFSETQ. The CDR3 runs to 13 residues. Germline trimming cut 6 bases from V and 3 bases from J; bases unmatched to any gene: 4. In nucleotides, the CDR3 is TGCGCCAGCAATCGGGACAGAACAGATACGCAGTATTTT. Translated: CASNRDRTDTQYF.

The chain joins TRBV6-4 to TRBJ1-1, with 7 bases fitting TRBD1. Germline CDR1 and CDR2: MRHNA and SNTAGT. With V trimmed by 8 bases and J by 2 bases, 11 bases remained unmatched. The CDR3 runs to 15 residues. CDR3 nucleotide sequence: TGTGCCAGCGTCGACAGTAAGGGGGCAAACACTGAAGCTTTCTTT. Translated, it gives CASVDSKGANTEAFF.

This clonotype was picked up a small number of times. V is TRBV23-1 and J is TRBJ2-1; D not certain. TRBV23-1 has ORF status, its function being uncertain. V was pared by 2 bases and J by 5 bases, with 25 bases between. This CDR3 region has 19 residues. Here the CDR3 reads CASSQKGCRIQPRNNEQFF. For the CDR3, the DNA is TGCGCCAGCAGTCAAAAGGGTTGCCGGATCCAGCCTCGGAACAATGAGCAGTTCTTC.

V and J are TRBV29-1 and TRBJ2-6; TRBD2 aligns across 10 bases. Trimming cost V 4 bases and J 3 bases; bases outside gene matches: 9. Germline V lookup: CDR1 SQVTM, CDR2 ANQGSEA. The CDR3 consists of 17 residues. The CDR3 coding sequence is TGCAGCGTTGGGGGGCTAGCGGGAGAGGGTGGGGCCAACGTCCTGACTTTC. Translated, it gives CSVGGLAGEGGANVLTF.

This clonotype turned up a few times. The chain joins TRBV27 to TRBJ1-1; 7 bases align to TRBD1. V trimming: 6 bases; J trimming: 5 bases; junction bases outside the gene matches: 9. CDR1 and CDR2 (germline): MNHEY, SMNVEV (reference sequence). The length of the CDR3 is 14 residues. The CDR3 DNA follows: TGTGCCAGCAGCAAGGGGGCGAAGGGGACTGAAGCTTTCTTT. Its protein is CASSKGAKGTEAFF.

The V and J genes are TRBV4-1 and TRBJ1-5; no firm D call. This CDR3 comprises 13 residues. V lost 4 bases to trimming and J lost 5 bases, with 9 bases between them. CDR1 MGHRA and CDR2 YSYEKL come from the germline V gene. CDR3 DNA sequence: TGCGCCAGCAGCCCCCCCCAAGATCAGCCCCAGCATTTT. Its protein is CASSPPQDQPQHF.